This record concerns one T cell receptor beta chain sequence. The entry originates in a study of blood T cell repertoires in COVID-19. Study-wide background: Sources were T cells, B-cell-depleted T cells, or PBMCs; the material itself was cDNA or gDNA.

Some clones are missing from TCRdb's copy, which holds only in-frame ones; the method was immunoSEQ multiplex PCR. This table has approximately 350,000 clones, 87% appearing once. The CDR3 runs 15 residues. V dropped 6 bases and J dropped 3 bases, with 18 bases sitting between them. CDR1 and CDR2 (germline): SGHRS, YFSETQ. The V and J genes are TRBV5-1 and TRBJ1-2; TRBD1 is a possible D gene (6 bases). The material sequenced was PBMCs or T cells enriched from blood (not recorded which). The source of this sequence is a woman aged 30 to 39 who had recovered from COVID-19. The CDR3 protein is CASTPRGGSDYGYTF. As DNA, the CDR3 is TGCGCCAGCACCCCAAGGGGGGGTTCAGACTATGGCTACACCTTC.